This TCR beta chain was found in a study of cytomegalovirus exposure and HLA in healthy donors. CDR1 and CDR2 (germline): MNHNS, SASEGT. This CDR3 spans 13 amino acids. Losses at the gene ends were 0 bases for V and 14 bases for J; bases not matched to a gene: 7. Vbeta (60) and Jbeta (13) primers were used in the PCR. Sequenced by immunoSEQ multiplex PCR; TCRdb stores in-frame clones only, minus some. The table lists 95,000 to 120,000 clones, around 77% of them singletons, with 5.4% in the top ten. The V gene is TRBV6-1, the J gene TRBJ2-3; 8 bases align to TRBD2. Sequencing was done on a sample of PBMCs. The source is a woman aged 30 to 39 in good health and CMV-seropositive. The CDR3 here is CASSEATPGGPYF. The CDR3, as DNA: TGTGCCAGCAGTGAAGCTACCCCGGGAGGGCCGTATTTT.